These 20 T cell receptor beta chains were all obtained from the same sample, sequenced in a study of control samples from healthy donors and cancer patients. The assay was immunoSEQ multiplex PCR, and TCRdb's table has in-frame clones only and misses some. The sample carries about 160,000 clones, less than 95% recorded once. Sequenced sample: PBMCs. The receptor set was obtained from a man in his fifties or sixties with colorectal cancer.

V usage is TRBV5-4 and J usage is TRBJ1-1; 7 positions agree with TRBD1. The CDR3 spans 14 residues. CDR1 and CDR2 (germline): SGHNT, YYREEE (reference sequence). Losses at the gene ends were 3 bases for V and 1 base for J; bases not matched to a gene: 3. The CDR3: CASSSGQQNTEAFF. The CDR3 DNA sequence: TGTGCCAGCAGCTCGGGACAGCAGAACACTGAAGCTTTCTTT.

V is TRBV2 and J is TRBJ2-1; no firm D call. The germline V and J ends were trimmed by 8 bases and 2 bases, with 13 bases remaining between them. Germline V gives CDR1 SNHLY, CDR2 FYNNEI. CDR3 length: 14 residues. CDR3 protein: CASRAGLPYNEQFF. CDR3 sequence (DNA): TGTGCCAGCCGGGCAGGCCTACCCTACAATGAGCAGTTCTTC.

Written as DNA, the CDR3 is TGTGCCAGTAGCACCGGGAGTAACACTGAAGCTTTCTTT. Protein sequence: CASSTGSNTEAFF. This chain uses TRBV19 with TRBJ1-1; no reliable D call. V shed 6 bases and J shed 2 bases, with 10 bases lying between them. Germline CDR1 is LNHDA and CDR2 is SQIVND (reference sequence). This CDR3 is 13 amino acids long.

The chain has TRBV10-3 and TRBJ2-7; the match to TRBD2 covers 13 bases. V gave up 7 bases and J gave up 3 bases; unmatched junction bases: 6. The CDR3 runs 15 residues. CDR1 is ENHRY and CDR2 is SYGVKD in the germline V gene. CDR3 sequence: CAINPGLAGVYEQYF. The DNA of the CDR3 is TGTGCCATCAACCCCGGACTAGCGGGGGTCTACGAGCAGTACTTC.

In its sample, this clone was seen once. This sequence joins TRBV5-1 and TRBJ1-2, with D maybe TRBD1 (5 bases). Germline loops: CDR1 SGHRS, CDR2 YFSETQ. The CDR3 spans 12 residues. Trimming pared 4 bases from V and 8 bases from J, leaving 12 bases between. CDR3 in DNA: TGCGCCAGCAGCCCGGGACTCCCCGGCTACACCTTC. Residues: CASSPGLPGYTF.

This chain joins TRBV10-3 and TRBJ1-1; 7 bases map to TRBD1. CDR3 size: 12 residues. Unmatched junction bases numbered 3, after V lost 7 bases and J lost 4 bases. Germline CDR1 reads ENHRY; CDR2 reads SYGVKD. DNA of the CDR3: TGTGCCATCACCCCAGGGGGCACTGAAGCTTTCTTT. Translating gives CAITPGGTEAFF.

The chain is built from TRBV4-3 and TRBJ1-1; D gene ambiguous. This CDR3 is 13 amino acids long. The V end was cut by 1 base, the J end by 1 base, with 4 bases between. The germline CDR1 and CDR2 sequences are LGHNA and YSLEER. The CDR3 here is CASSQGWNTEAFF. The CDR3 DNA reads TGCGCCAGCAGCCAAGGATGGAACACTGAAGCTTTCTTT.

The chain links TRBV6-2 or TRBV6-3 to TRBJ1-1; D is undetermined. Per germline, CDR1 MNHEY and CDR2 SVGEGT. The CDR3 has 14 amino acids. V shed 0 bases and J shed 8 bases, with 13 bases lying between them. CDR3 region: CASSYSLGTTEAFF. CDR3 nucleotide sequence: TGTGCCAGCAGTTACTCTCTGGGTACGACGGAAGCTTTCTTT.

The gene calls are TRBV4-2 and TRBJ2-5; 11 nucleotides align to TRBD2. Germline V CDR1 and CDR2: LGHNA, YNFKEQ. The junction had 10 bases not matched to a gene; V was cut back by 5 bases and J by 5 bases. This CDR3 has 16 amino acids. The CDR3 region is CASSSRLAGGGETQYF. The CDR3 DNA sequence: TGTGCCAGCAGCTCCAGGCTAGCGGGGGGTGGGGAGACCCAGTACTTC.

The rearrangement links TRBV2 to TRBJ2-5; the D is unclear. The germline CDR1 and CDR2 sequences are SNHLY and FYNNEI. This CDR3 is 12 amino acids long. V was shortened by 6 bases and J by 4 bases, with 9 bases between the two germline ends. The CDR3 here is CASRVTRETQYF. CDR3 coding DNA: TGTGCCAGCAGAGTTACAAGAGAGACCCAGTACTTC.

This chain connects TRBV18 to TRBJ1-1; D gene uncertain. The germline V gene encodes CDR1 KGHSH and CDR2 LQKENI. The CDR3 has 14 residues. The ends were cut back, 4 bases at V and 0 bases at J, with 9 bases in the middle. DNA of the CDR3: TGTGCCAGCTCACAAGGGTTGATGAACACTGAAGCTTTCTTT. Its protein is CASSQGLMNTEAFF.

This clone was observed once. The genes are TRBV6-5 and TRBJ1-1; D gene uncertain. V was clipped by 2 bases and J by 7 bases, with 11 bases between them. This CDR3 contains 13 residues. Germline V lookup: CDR1 MNHEY, CDR2 SVGAGI. The CDR3: CASSYTRTGEAFF. The DNA for the CDR3 is TGTGCCAGCAGTTACACAAGGACGGGTGAAGCTTTCTTT.

The rearrangement joins TRBV19 to TRBJ1-6; weak D call: TRBD1 (5 bases). Germline loops: CDR1 LNHDA, CDR2 SQIVND (reference sequence). Trimming took 6 bases from V and 3 from J, leaving 12 bases between them. This CDR3 has 15 amino acids. This chain's CDR3 is CASRTDSLYNSPLHF. DNA of the CDR3: TGTGCCAGTAGGACAGACTCACTCTATAATTCACCCCTCCACTTT.

The count of this clone is one. V gene TRBV30 combines with J gene TRBJ1-5, with D possibly TRBD1 on 6 matching bases. The CDR3 runs to 14 residues. Germline CDR1 reads GTSNPN; CDR2 reads SVGIG (reference sequence). V shed 3 bases and J shed 3 bases, with 12 bases lying between them. The CDR3: CAWSQGSNNQPQHF. As DNA, the CDR3 is TGTGCCTGGAGCCAGGGGTCTAACAATCAGCCCCAGCATTTT.

The chain couples TRBV6-2 or TRBV6-3 to TRBJ1-1; possible D gene TRBD1, 6 bases. The CDR3 covers 16 residues. V was shortened by 5 bases and J by 7 bases, with 23 bases between the two germline ends. CDR1 is MNHEY, CDR2 SVGEGT, per germline. The CDR3 spells CASSRATLAKGGEAFF. CDR3 sequence (DNA): TGTGCCAGCAGTCGAGCCACCCTAGCCAAGGGGGGTGAAGCTTTCTTT.

This sequence joins TRBV27 and TRBJ2-5; D may be TRBD1 (6 bases). CDR1 is MNHEY and CDR2 is SMNVEV in the germline V gene (reference sequence). V lost 5 bases to trimming and J lost 4 bases, with 20 bases between them. This CDR3 has 16 residues. The CDR3: CASSTSPTGLAETQYF. In DNA form, the CDR3 reads TGTGCCAGCAGTACCTCCCCCACAGGGCTGGCAGAGACCCAGTACTTC.

This chain uses TRBV5-1 with TRBJ1-2, with 8 bases that match TRBD1. CDR1 SGHRS and CDR2 YFSETQ come from the germline V gene. CDR3 length: 15 amino acids. V lost 1 base to trimming and J lost 7 bases; unmatched junction nucleotides: 9. The CDR3 region is CASSLMAGGRSGYTF. The CDR3 DNA reads as TGCGCCAGCAGCTTGATGGCAGGGGGCAGGAGTGGCTACACCTTC.

CDR3 region: CASSPTGADTQYF. The CDR3 nucleotides are TGTGCCAGTAGTCCGACAGGGGCAGATACGCAGTATTTT. The rearrangement links TRBV19 to TRBJ2-3; 8 nucleotides agree with TRBD1. The CDR3 extends over 13 amino acids. The germline gives CDR1 LNHDA, CDR2 SQIVND (reference sequence). Trimming took 5 bases from V and 4 from J; bases not matched to a gene: 2.

This clone was seen a single time. The V gene is TRBV10-3, the J gene TRBJ2-1; 11 nucleotides line up with TRBD2. Germline assignment: CDR1 ENHRY and CDR2 SYGVKD. The V and J ends lost 7 bases and 5 bases, in that order; junction bases with no gene match: 7. This CDR3 has 15 residues. CDR3 sequence: CAIKPTSGGDNEQFF. As DNA, the CDR3 is TGTGCCATCAAACCCACTAGCGGGGGAGACAATGAGCAGTTCTTC.

This CDR3 reads CASSLLAGGTNSPLHF. The CDR3 bases are TGTGCCAGCAGCTTGTTGGCAGGGGGAACTAATTCACCCCTCCACTTT. The chain combines TRBV5-8 with TRBJ1-6; TRBD1 agrees at 7 bases. The CDR3 contains 16 residues. Looked up from germline, CDR1 is SGHTS and CDR2 is YDEGEE. With V trimmed by 1 base and J by 6 bases, 7 bases remained unmatched.